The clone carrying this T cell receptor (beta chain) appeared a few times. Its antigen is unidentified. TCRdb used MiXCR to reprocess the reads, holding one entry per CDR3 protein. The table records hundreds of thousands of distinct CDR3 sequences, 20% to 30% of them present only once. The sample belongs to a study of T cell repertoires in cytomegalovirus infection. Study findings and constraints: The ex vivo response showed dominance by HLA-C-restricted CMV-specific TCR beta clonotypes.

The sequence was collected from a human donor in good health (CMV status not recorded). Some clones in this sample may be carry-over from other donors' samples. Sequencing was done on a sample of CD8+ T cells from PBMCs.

Here the CDR3 DNA reads TGTGCCAGCAGTCCGAACAGGGTTCGAGCTTTCTTT. Encoded protein: CASSPNRVRAFF. J is TRBJ1-1 and V is TRBV28; perhaps TRBD1 as D (6 bases). The V end was cut by 5 bases, the J end by 10 bases, with 14 bases between. The length of the CDR3 is 12 residues. Looked up from germline, CDR1 is MDHEN and CDR2 is SYDVKM.